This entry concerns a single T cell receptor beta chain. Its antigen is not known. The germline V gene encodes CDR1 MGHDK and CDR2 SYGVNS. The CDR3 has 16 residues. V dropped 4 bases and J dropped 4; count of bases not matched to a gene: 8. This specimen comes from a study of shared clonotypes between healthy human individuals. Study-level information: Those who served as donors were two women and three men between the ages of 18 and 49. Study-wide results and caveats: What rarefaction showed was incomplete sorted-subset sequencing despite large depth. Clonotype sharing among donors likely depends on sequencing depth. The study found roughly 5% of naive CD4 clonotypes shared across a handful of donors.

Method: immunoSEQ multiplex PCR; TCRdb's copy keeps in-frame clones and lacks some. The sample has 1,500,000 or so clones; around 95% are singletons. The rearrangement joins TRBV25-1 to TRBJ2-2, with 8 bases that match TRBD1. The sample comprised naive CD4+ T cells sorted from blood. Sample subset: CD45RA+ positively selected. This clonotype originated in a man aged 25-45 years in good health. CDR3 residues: CASSATGGLGTGELFF. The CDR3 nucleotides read TGTGCCAGCAGTGCTACAGGGGGTTTGGGCACCGGGGAGCTGTTTTTT.